These 16 T cell receptor beta chains came from one sample sequenced in a study of CD8 T cells in ankylosing spondylitis. Whole-study results and caveats: Characteristic, it appeared, of ankylosing spondylitis blood was a TCR beta motif of eight highly homologous variants.

TCRdb processed the 5' RACE reads anew with MiXCR; each CDR3 protein has one entry. The sample has roughly 220,000 distinct CDR3 sequences; approximately 20% are singletons. The antigens for these receptors are not known. Sequences were obtained from blood, either unsorted or a sorted T cell fraction (not recorded which). Receptors originate from a male donor with ankylosing spondylitis.

This clonotype has only a few counts. This CDR3 is CATSEAGAGNEQFF. Written as DNA, the CDR3 is TGTGCCACCAGTGAGGCCGGGGCAGGGAATGAGCAGTTCTTC. J is TRBJ2-1 and V is TRBV24-1; D is perhaps TRBD1 or TRBD2 (5 bases each). The ends were cut back, 4 bases at V and 7 bases at J, with 13 bases in the middle. The germline V gene has CDR1 KGHDR and CDR2 SFDVKD. The CDR3 consists of 14 residues.

There are many counts of this clonotype. The V gene is TRBV12-3 or TRBV12-4, the J gene TRBJ2-1; 10 positions match TRBD2. The CDR3 spans 15 residues. J lost 9 bases, V lost 2 bases, and 7 bases had no gene match. CDR3 DNA: TGTGCCAGCAGTTTAATAACTAGCGGGGCCCTTGAGCAGTTCTTC. Encoded protein: CASSLITSGALEQFF.

The chain carries TRBV20-1 and TRBJ2-5; D could derive from TRBD1 or TRBD2 (5 bases each). The ends were cut back, 6 bases at V and 5 bases at J, with 10 bases in the middle. CDR1 and CDR2 from the germline V gene are DFQATT and SNEGSKA (reference sequence). The CDR3 extends over 11 amino acids. The CDR3 bases are TGCAGTGCCCGGGACCGGGAGACCCAGTACTTC. Its protein product is CSARDRETQYF.

This clonotype has only a few counts. The chain combines TRBV20-1 with TRBJ2-7; maybe TRBD2 (5 bases). V lost 3 bases and J 0 bases, leaving 12 bases between the germline ends. Germline V gene lookup returns CDR1 DFQATT and CDR2 SNEGSKA (reference sequence). The CDR3 runs to 14 residues. The CDR3 DNA sequence: TGCAGTGCTAGCTGGGAGCAGAGCTCCTACGAGCAGTACTTC. Its protein product is CSASWEQSSYEQYF.

The chain couples TRBV9 to TRBJ1-5, with TRBD1 matching over 11 bases. Losses at the gene ends were 4 bases for V and 11 bases for J; bases not matched to a gene: 8. The CDR3 runs 14 residues. Germline CDR1 reads SGDLS; CDR2 reads YYNGEE. The CDR3: CASSPGTGGRSQHF. The CDR3 coding sequence is TGTGCCAGCAGCCCAGGGACAGGGGGTAGGTCCCAGCATTTT. The variable domain in full, completed from reference TRBV9 and TRBJ1-5, reads DSGVTQTPKHLITATGQRVTLRCSPRSGDLSVYWYQQSLDQGLQFLIQYYNGEERAKGNILERFSAQQFPDLHSELNLSSLELGDSALYFCASSPGTGGRSQHFGDGTRLSIL.

This clonotype came up a few times. The rearrangement links TRBV9 to TRBJ2-1; TRBD2 is a possible D gene (5 bases). With 6 bases removed from V and 6 bases from J, the gap between germline ends came to 13 bases. From germline, CDR1 is SGDLS and CDR2 YYNGEE. The CDR3 is 13 residues long. This CDR3 reads CASNRGLLNEQFF. For the CDR3, the DNA is TGTGCCAGCAACCGAGGACTTCTCAATGAGCAGTTCTTC.

This clonotype was counted only a few times. V and J are TRBV6-5 and TRBJ1-4; 8 bases fit TRBD1. This CDR3 has 16 amino acids. J gave up 7 bases and V 3 bases, and 10 bases lay outside the gene matches. Per germline, CDR1 MNHEY and CDR2 SVGAGI. Here the CDR3 reads CASSYPTQGASEKLFF. CDR3 bases: TGTGCCAGCAGTTATCCTACTCAGGGGGCAAGTGAAAAACTGTTTTTT.

Only a few counts were recorded for this clonotype. The gene calls are TRBV9 and TRBJ2-3; the D gene is possibly TRBD2 (5 bases). Looked up from germline, CDR1 is SGDLS and CDR2 is YYNGEE. The CDR3 is made up of 14 amino acids. V was shortened by 6 bases and J by 0 bases, with 11 bases between the two germline ends. In nucleotides, the CDR3 is TGTGCCAGCACCCCAGAGGGCAGCACAGATACGCAGTATTTT. As protein: CASTPEGSTDTQYF.

Only a few counts were recorded for this clonotype. The chain joins TRBV27 to TRBJ2-7; 9 bases agree with TRBD2. The J segment lost 2 bases and the V segment lost 6 bases, leaving 5 bases of the junction unmatched. The CDR3 contains 14 residues. The germline CDR1 and CDR2 sequences are MNHEY and SMNVEV (reference sequence). For the CDR3, the DNA is TGTGCCAGCAGACCAGCGGGAGGTGCCTACGAGCAGTACTTC. It yields the protein CASRPAGGAYEQYF.

This chain links TRBV19 with TRBJ1-4; no reliable D call. Germline CDR1 is LNHDA and CDR2 is SQIVND (reference sequence). The CDR3 covers 16 residues. With 3 bases removed from V and 0 bases from J, the gap between germline ends came to 11 bases. In DNA, the CDR3 is TGTGCCAGTAGTATGTCGGCGTACACAACTAATGAAAAACTGTTTTTT. This codes for CASSMSAYTTNEKLFF.

The rearrangement joins TRBV11-2 to TRBJ1-5, with 11 bases identical to TRBD1. The germline V gene has CDR1 SGHAT and CDR2 FQNNGV. The CDR3 has 18 amino acids. Germline trimming cut 3 bases from V and 2 bases from J; bases unmatched to any gene: 9. The CDR3 nucleotides are TGTGCCAGCAGCTTCAGGGACAGGGGGAGATGTCGCAATCAGCCCCAGCATTTT. It specifies CASSFRDRGRCRNQPQHF.

This clonotype was detected only a few times. This rearrangement joins TRBV28 to TRBJ2-7; D gene uncertain. The CDR3 covers 14 residues. From germline, CDR1 is MDHEN and CDR2 SYDVKM. V was cut by 2 bases and J by 3 bases, with 11 bases left in between. CDR3 bases: TGTGCCAGCAGTTTAAGAGGCTGGATCTACGAGCAGTACTTC. Its protein product is CASSLRGWIYEQYF.

V and J are TRBV11-2 and TRBJ2-1, with unresolved D. Trimming stripped 3 bases from V and 5 bases from J, with 14 bases between. CDR1 is SGHAT, CDR2 FQNNGV, per germline. The CDR3 has 15 amino acids. CDR3 region: CASSFVYDGDNEQFF. The CDR3 DNA sequence: TGTGCCAGCAGCTTTGTCTACGACGGAGACAATGAGCAGTTCTTC.

The rearrangement uses TRBV28 and TRBJ1-1; maybe TRBD1 (6 bases). Germline values: CDR1 MDHEN, CDR2 SYDVKM. V was cut by 8 bases and J by 6 bases, with 16 bases left in between. CDR3 size: 13 residues. CDR3 sequence (DNA): TGTGCCAGCTGCCGGGGGCCGGGGTCTGAAGCTTTCTTT. This sequence encodes CASCRGPGSEAFF.

This clonotype was seen a few times. The chain recombines TRBV27 with TRBJ2-1; D ambiguous. CDR3 size: 14 residues. Germline assignment: CDR1 MNHEY and CDR2 SMNVEV (reference sequence). The V end was cut by 9 bases, the J end by 5 bases, with 17 bases between. Here the CDR3 DNA reads TGTGCCAGTTCCTTCCAAAGTTTTGACAATGAGCAGTTCTTC. As protein: CASSFQSFDNEQFF.

This clonotype was counted between two and nine times. The V and J genes are TRBV11-2 and TRBJ2-5; D might be TRBD2 (7 bases). V lost 5 bases and J 3 bases, leaving 19 bases between the germline ends. In germline, CDR1 is SGHAT, CDR2 FQNNGV. The CDR3 contains 16 residues. The CDR3 sequence is CASSPEPGGWEETQYF. CDR3 DNA: TGTGCCAGCAGCCCCGAACCGGGGGGCTGGGAAGAGACCCAGTACTTC. Full variable domain (missing parts from reference TRBV11-2 and TRBJ2-5): EAGVAQSPRYKIIEKRQSVAFWCNPISGHATLYWYQQILGQGPKLLIQFQNNGVVDDSQLPKDRFSAERLKGVDSTLKIQPAKLEDSAVYLCASSPEPGGWEETQYFGPGTRLLVL.